Sequencing of this T cell receptor beta chain was carried out in a study of T cells in Graves' hyperthyroidism and ophthalmopathy. Trimming cost V 1 base and J 7 bases; bases outside gene matches: 3. The CDR3 has 13 amino acids. Germline CDR1 is MNHNS and CDR2 is SASEGT. It was RNA transcripts that yielded the amplified TCR beta CDR3 regions. Primed by the HTBI set, a first-round RT-PCR was run on the TCR CDR3. TCRdb re-called the multiplex PCR reads with MiXCR, one entry per CDR3 protein. The table shows over 250,000 distinct CDR3 sequences, with less than 30% occurring only once. There are a few counts of this clonotype.

The sequence was collected from a man aged 35 to 55 with Graves' hyperthyroidism that later progressed to Graves' ophthalmopathy. The sequenced sample consisted of blood. The chain uses TRBV6-1 and TRBJ1-2; 7 nucleotides line up with TRBD1. CDR3: CASSEESGGGYTF. CDR3 in DNA: TGTGCCAGCAGTGAAGAATCAGGGGGTGGCTACACCTTC.